Following are 32 T cell receptor beta chains from one sample sequenced in a study of spatial heterogeneity in lung cancer. Specified time point: sample taken at primary tumor resection. Sequencing was performed on whole RNA extracted from tumor and nontumor lung tissue, or from frozen PBMC, and the material was left unsorted. TCRdb reprocessed the 5' RACE reads with MiXCR, giving one entry per CDR3 protein. The sample lists some 70,000 distinct CDR3 sequences; about an eighth were seen once. The sample in question was PBMCs, obtained at surgery. The receptors shown here come from a male donor with early-stage non-small cell lung cancer.

The chain couples TRBV9 to TRBJ2-7; D perhaps matches TRBD1 (7 bases). This CDR3 comprises 15 residues. CDR1 is SGDLS and CDR2 is YYNGEE in the germline V gene. V was shortened by 0 bases and J by 6 bases, with 16 bases between the two germline ends. The CDR3 DNA reads as TGTGCCAGCAGCGTAGTCGCCGCCAGGGGGGCCGAGCAGTACTTC. Translated, it gives CASSVVAARGAEQYF.

The rearrangement links TRBV25-1 to TRBJ2-2; maybe TRBD1 (6 bases). This CDR3 region has 13 residues. Per germline, CDR1 MGHDK and CDR2 SYGVNS. The V gene lost 4 bases and the J gene lost 5 bases, with 8 bases spanning the gap. CDR3 coding DNA: TGTGCCAGCAGTGGTACAGGGACCGGGGAGCTGTTTTTT. This codes for CASSGTGTGELFF. The full variable domain, completed using reference TRBV25-1 and TRBJ2-2, is EADIYQTPRYLVIGTGKKITLECSQTMGHDKMYWYQQDPGMELHLIHYSYGVNSTEKGDLSSESTVSRIRTEHFPLTLESARPSHTSQYLCASSGTGTGELFFGEGSRLTVL.

This clonotype has a handful of counts. This chain joins TRBV5-1 and TRBJ1-1; D gene ambiguous. Trimming left V 0 bases short and J 8 bases short, with 11 bases between. CDR3 length: 13 residues. Germline CDR1 SGHRS, CDR2 YFSETQ. The CDR3 is CASSLDATREAFF. The DNA of the CDR3 is TGCGCCAGCAGCTTGGACGCCACGCGGGAAGCTTTCTTT.

A note on this clonotype: Possible read error: a much larger clone is one base away. The V and J genes are TRBV10-3 and TRBJ2-6, with D unresolved. The germline CDR1 and CDR2 sequences are ENHRY and SYGVKD. The CDR3 consists of 15 residues. Here the CDR3 DNA reads TGTGCCATCAGTGACCACAACAACGAGGCCAACATCCTGACTTTC. Protein: CAISDHNNEANILTF.

The genes are TRBV5-1 and TRBJ1-1; D uncertain. Trimming took off 4 bases at V and 10 bases at J, with 14 bases between the two ends. Germline values: CDR1 SGHRS, CDR2 YFSETQ. The CDR3 is made up of 12 amino acids. The CDR3 is CASSTSTDGAFF. CDR3 DNA: TGCGCCAGCAGCACTTCCACTGACGGAGCTTTCTTT.

This clonotype has only a few counts. This chain joins TRBV11-2 and TRBJ1-1; weak D call: TRBD1 (6 bases). Trimming pared 4 bases from V and 4 bases from J, leaving 19 bases between. Germline CDR1 is SGHAT and CDR2 is FQNNGV. The CDR3 is made up of 16 amino acids. DNA of the CDR3: TGTGCCAGCAGCTCACGAGAGGGGGGGTCAGGCACTGAAGCTTTCTTT. This gives the protein CASSSREGGSGTEAFF.

This clonotype was picked up many times. This sequence joins TRBV3-1 and TRBJ2-2, with a possible D match to TRBD2 (5 bases). The V end lost 1 base, the J end lost 6 bases, and 15 bases lay between the germline ends. Germline V gene lookup returns CDR1 LGHDT and CDR2 YNNKEL (reference sequence). CDR3 length: 16 residues. CDR3 in amino acids: CASSQGGQAIAGELFF. In nucleotides, the CDR3 is TGTGCCAGCAGCCAAGGAGGGCAGGCTATAGCCGGGGAGCTGTTTTTT.

The chain recombines TRBV5-1 with TRBJ1-4; D unresolved. Deletions cut 0 bases from V and 3 bases from J, with 9 bases between. Germline-derived CDR1 and CDR2 are SGHRS and YFSETQ. This CDR3 has 15 residues. This CDR3 is CASSLGAAPNEKLFF. In nucleotides, the CDR3 is TGCGCCAGCAGCTTGGGGGCAGCCCCTAATGAAAAACTGTTTTTT.

In this sample, this clonotype turned up a few times. As DNA, the CDR3 is TGTGCCAGCAGTTTACTGGCAGAACTGTTTTTT. It codes for CASSLLAELFF. The rearrangement joins TRBV12-3 or TRBV12-4 to TRBJ1-4; no definite D call. The V and J ends lost 2 bases and 12 bases respectively, with 7 bases between them. The CDR3 totals 11 residues.

CDR3 loop: CSAGTGGTGELFF. The CDR3 DNA reads as TGCAGCGCCGGGACAGGGGGAACCGGGGAGCTGTTTTTT. The chain links TRBV29-1 to TRBJ2-2, with TRBD1 matching over 11 bases. The CDR3 spans 13 residues. Germline CDR1 SQVTM, CDR2 ANQGSEA. V dropped 7 bases and J dropped 5; count of bases not matched to a gene: 3.

This clonotype was counted only a few times. The chain links TRBV12-3 or TRBV12-4 to TRBJ1-1; D is uncertain. The V end lost 3 bases, the J end lost 5 bases, and 7 bases lay between the germline ends. The length of the CDR3 is 12 residues. DNA of the CDR3: TGTGCCAGCAGTTTTTCCTCAACTGAAGCTTTCTTT. Encoded protein: CASSFSSTEAFF.

Only a few counts were recorded for this clonotype. J is TRBJ2-7 and V is TRBV5-6; the D call may be TRBD1 or TRBD2 (5 bases each). The V gene lost 5 bases and the J gene lost 0 bases, with 18 bases spanning the gap. Germline values: CDR1 SGHDT, CDR2 YYEEEE. This CDR3 has 16 amino acids. CDR3 sequence (DNA): TGTGCCAGCAGTCTGGGGGACGGTGGATTCTCCTACGAGCAGTACTTC. It is translated as CASSLGDGGFSYEQYF.

The J gene is TRBJ1-1, the V gene TRBV5-6; possibly TRBD1 for D (5 bases). There are 12 residues in the CDR3. V was trimmed by 9 bases and J by 3 bases, leaving 12 bases between them. The germline V gene has CDR1 SGHDT and CDR2 YYEEEE. The DNA of the CDR3 is TGTGCCACCTCGGGGGTGGACACTGAAGCTTTCTTT. Translating gives CATSGVDTEAFF.

The V gene is TRBV12-3 or TRBV12-4, the J gene TRBJ1-1, with D perhaps TRBD1 (5 bases). The CDR3 runs to 13 residues. Trimming left V 8 bases short and J 6 bases short, with 16 bases between. The CDR3 loop reads CASGIRVPPEAFF. The CDR3 nucleotides are TGTGCCAGCGGAATCAGGGTTCCGCCTGAAGCTTTCTTT.

The J gene is TRBJ2-1, the V gene TRBV10-3; the D gene could be TRBD1 or TRBD2 (5 bases each). From germline, CDR1 is ENHRY and CDR2 SYGVKD. This CDR3 spans 13 amino acids. V was cut by 11 bases and J by 4 bases, with 15 bases left in between. As DNA, the CDR3 is TGTGCCGTCCGGGACGGCCTATACAATGAGCAGTTCTTC. It yields the protein CAVRDGLYNEQFF.

The gene calls are TRBV19 and TRBJ2-2, with a weak D call TRBD1 (6 bases). Looked up from germline, CDR1 is LNHDA and CDR2 is SQIVND (reference sequence). The CDR3 has 15 amino acids. Deletions cut 3 bases from V and 6 bases from J, with 14 bases between. The CDR3 DNA sequence: TGTGCCAGTAGTATCAGGGACACATCGGCCGGGGAGCTGTTTTTT. Translating it yields CASSIRDTSAGELFF.

This clonotype was seen repeatedly, ten times or more. This chain joins TRBV20-1 and TRBJ2-3, with no clear D. This CDR3 is built from 14 residues. Germline values: CDR1 DFQATT, CDR2 SNEGSKA (reference sequence). V was trimmed by 3 bases and J by 2 bases, leaving 12 bases between them. The CDR3 protein is CSARFGATTDTQYF. The CDR3, as DNA: TGCAGTGCTAGGTTTGGAGCCACCACAGATACGCAGTATTTT.

The V and J genes are TRBV27 and TRBJ1-5; D is uncertain. Trimming stripped 3 bases from V and 4 bases from J, with 7 bases between. Germline CDR1 reads MNHEY; CDR2 reads SMNVEV (reference sequence). This CDR3 has 13 amino acids. This CDR3 is CASSFYINQPQHF. The CDR3 nucleotides are TGTGCCAGCAGTTTTTATATAAATCAGCCCCAGCATTTT.

The chain employs TRBV10-3 and TRBJ1-1; no definite D call. V gave up 2 bases and J gave up 1 base, with 8 bases separating them. Germline lookup yields CDR1 ENHRY and CDR2 SYGVKD. The CDR3 sequence is 14 residues long. CDR3 region: CAISEVGQNTEAFF. The CDR3 DNA reads as TGTGCCATCAGTGAGGTGGGCCAGAACACTGAAGCTTTCTTT.

This clonotype was counted a few times. CDR3 loop: CASSSAHLRELFF. Written as DNA, the CDR3 is TGTGCCAGCAGCTCCGCCCATCTCCGGGAGCTGTTTTTT. The chain employs TRBV7-8 and TRBJ2-2; no definite D call. Germline loops: CDR1 SGHVS, CDR2 FQNEAQ. The CDR3 is 13 amino acids. Trimming pared 4 bases from V and 9 bases from J, leaving 12 bases between.

The sample holds many counts of this clonotype. The chain combines TRBV27 with TRBJ2-2; D gene ambiguous. The CDR3 has 13 amino acids. Germline lookup yields CDR1 MNHEY and CDR2 SMNVEV (reference sequence). V was pared by 4 bases and J by 0 bases, with 3 bases between. The CDR3 protein is CASSWANTGELFF. In DNA, the CDR3 is TGTGCCAGCAGTTGGGCGAACACCGGGGAGCTGTTTTTT.

V usage is TRBV6-5 and J usage is TRBJ1-3; no firm D call. Germline values: CDR1 MNHEY, CDR2 SVGAGI. V lost 3 bases and J 4 bases, leaving 10 bases between the germline ends. The CDR3 covers 14 residues. CDR3 nucleotide sequence: TGTGCCAGCAGTTATAACAGAGAAGGAAACACCATATATTTT. This gives the protein CASSYNREGNTIYF.

This clonotype was seen repeatedly, ten times or more. V and J are TRBV7-8 and TRBJ2-1; D unclear. V shed 5 bases and J shed 10 bases, with 15 bases lying between them. The CDR3 covers 13 residues. In germline, CDR1 is SGHVS, CDR2 FQNEAQ. The CDR3 nucleotides read TGTGCCAGCAGCCCGAACAAAGACGGGGAGCAGTTCTTC. It is translated as CASSPNKDGEQFF. Complete variable domain (other parts from reference TRBV7-8 and TRBJ2-1): GAGVSQSPRYKVAKRGQDVALRCDPISGHVSLFWYQQALGQGPEFLTYFQNEAQLDKSGLPSDRFFAERPEGSVSTLKIQRTQQEDSAVYLCASSPNKDGEQFFGPGTRLTVL.

The DNA of the CDR3 is TGCAGCGTTGAGGGATACGGGGACACCATATATTTT. This translates into CSVEGYGDTIYF. V is TRBV29-1 and J is TRBJ1-3; D gene unclear. V lost 3 bases and J lost 8, with 11 bases in between. The V gene's germline CDR1 is SQVTM and CDR2 ANQGSEA. This CDR3 has 12 amino acids.

This clonotype appeared many times. The genes are TRBV10-3 and TRBJ1-1; no firm D call. This CDR3 has 13 residues. CDR1 is ENHRY, CDR2 SYGVKD, per germline. V gave up 4 bases and J gave up 1 base, with 7 bases separating them. The CDR3 region is CAISGEGNTEAFF. The CDR3 coding sequence is TGTGCCATCAGTGGGGAGGGGAACACTGAAGCTTTCTTT.

This clonotype came up many times. This rearrangement joins TRBV9 to TRBJ2-4; D might be TRBD1 or TRBD2, each matching 5 bases. The length of the CDR3 is 14 residues. V gave up 4 bases and J gave up 7 bases, with 15 bases separating them. CDR1 is SGDLS, CDR2 YYNGEE, per germline. The CDR3 spells CASSSPGRMNIQYF. The CDR3 DNA follows: TGTGCCAGCAGCTCGCCAGGGAGAATGAACATTCAGTACTTC.

This chain joins TRBV20-1 and TRBJ2-7; unclear D gene. Germline V gene sequence: CDR1 DFQATT, CDR2 SNEGSKA (reference sequence). CDR3 length equals 14 residues. Trimming cost V 6 bases and J 0 bases, with 15 bases left between them. In nucleotides, the CDR3 is TGCAGTGCCGCATTGACTGGCCTCTCCTACGAGCAGTACTTC. This sequence encodes CSAALTGLSYEQYF.

This clonotype was seen at least ten times. The chain is built from TRBV4-1 and TRBJ2-7; the match to TRBD2 covers 7 bases. V lost 1 base and J lost 2; bases outside the gene matches: 2. The germline CDR1 and CDR2 sequences are MGHRA and YSYEKL. The length of the CDR3 is 14 residues. In DNA, the CDR3 is TGCGCCAGCAGCCAAGTGGGGGGGACCTACGAGCAGTACTTC. It is translated as CASSQVGGTYEQYF.

This clonotype was counted at least ten times. V is TRBV7-6 and J is TRBJ2-1; 7 nucleotides align to TRBD2. With 3 bases clipped from V and 4 bases from J, the junction kept 3 bases outside the gene matches. CDR1 is SGHVS and CDR2 is FNYEAQ in the germline V gene. This CDR3 region has 14 residues. This CDR3 reads CASSLGLPYNEQFF. In nucleotides, the CDR3 is TGTGCCAGCAGCTTGGGACTACCATACAATGAGCAGTTCTTC.

This clonotype turned up a few times. One junction end disagrees with the germline gene, perhaps due to a read error. The CDR3 region is CASSPPGSGGCTF. DNA for the CDR3: TGTGCCAGCAGTCCCCCCGGGAGCGGAGGCTGCACCTTC. The rearrangement links TRBV28 to TRBJ1-2; the D is unclear. This CDR3 spans 13 amino acids. Germline V gene data show CDR1 as MDHEN and CDR2 as SYDVKM.

In this sample, this clonotype turned up a few times. The chain joins TRBV18 to TRBJ1-1; D is possibly TRBD1 (6 bases). The CDR3 runs to 12 residues. Germline-derived CDR1 and CDR2 are KGHSH and LQKENI. The V gene lost 0 bases and the J gene lost 7 bases, with 6 bases spanning the gap. The DNA of the CDR3 is TGTGCCAGCTCACCACCGGACAGTGAAGCTTTCTTT. Residues: CASSPPDSEAFF.

This clonotype was seen only a few times. V gene TRBV10-3 combines with J gene TRBJ1-5; D gene ambiguous. The germline V gene has CDR1 ENHRY and CDR2 SYGVKD. V lost 10 bases and J 0 bases, leaving 16 bases between the germline ends. The CDR3 has 15 amino acids. CDR3 in amino acids: CATSGLQVSNQPQHF. In DNA, the CDR3 is TGTGCCACCAGCGGCCTGCAAGTTAGCAATCAGCCCCAGCATTTT.